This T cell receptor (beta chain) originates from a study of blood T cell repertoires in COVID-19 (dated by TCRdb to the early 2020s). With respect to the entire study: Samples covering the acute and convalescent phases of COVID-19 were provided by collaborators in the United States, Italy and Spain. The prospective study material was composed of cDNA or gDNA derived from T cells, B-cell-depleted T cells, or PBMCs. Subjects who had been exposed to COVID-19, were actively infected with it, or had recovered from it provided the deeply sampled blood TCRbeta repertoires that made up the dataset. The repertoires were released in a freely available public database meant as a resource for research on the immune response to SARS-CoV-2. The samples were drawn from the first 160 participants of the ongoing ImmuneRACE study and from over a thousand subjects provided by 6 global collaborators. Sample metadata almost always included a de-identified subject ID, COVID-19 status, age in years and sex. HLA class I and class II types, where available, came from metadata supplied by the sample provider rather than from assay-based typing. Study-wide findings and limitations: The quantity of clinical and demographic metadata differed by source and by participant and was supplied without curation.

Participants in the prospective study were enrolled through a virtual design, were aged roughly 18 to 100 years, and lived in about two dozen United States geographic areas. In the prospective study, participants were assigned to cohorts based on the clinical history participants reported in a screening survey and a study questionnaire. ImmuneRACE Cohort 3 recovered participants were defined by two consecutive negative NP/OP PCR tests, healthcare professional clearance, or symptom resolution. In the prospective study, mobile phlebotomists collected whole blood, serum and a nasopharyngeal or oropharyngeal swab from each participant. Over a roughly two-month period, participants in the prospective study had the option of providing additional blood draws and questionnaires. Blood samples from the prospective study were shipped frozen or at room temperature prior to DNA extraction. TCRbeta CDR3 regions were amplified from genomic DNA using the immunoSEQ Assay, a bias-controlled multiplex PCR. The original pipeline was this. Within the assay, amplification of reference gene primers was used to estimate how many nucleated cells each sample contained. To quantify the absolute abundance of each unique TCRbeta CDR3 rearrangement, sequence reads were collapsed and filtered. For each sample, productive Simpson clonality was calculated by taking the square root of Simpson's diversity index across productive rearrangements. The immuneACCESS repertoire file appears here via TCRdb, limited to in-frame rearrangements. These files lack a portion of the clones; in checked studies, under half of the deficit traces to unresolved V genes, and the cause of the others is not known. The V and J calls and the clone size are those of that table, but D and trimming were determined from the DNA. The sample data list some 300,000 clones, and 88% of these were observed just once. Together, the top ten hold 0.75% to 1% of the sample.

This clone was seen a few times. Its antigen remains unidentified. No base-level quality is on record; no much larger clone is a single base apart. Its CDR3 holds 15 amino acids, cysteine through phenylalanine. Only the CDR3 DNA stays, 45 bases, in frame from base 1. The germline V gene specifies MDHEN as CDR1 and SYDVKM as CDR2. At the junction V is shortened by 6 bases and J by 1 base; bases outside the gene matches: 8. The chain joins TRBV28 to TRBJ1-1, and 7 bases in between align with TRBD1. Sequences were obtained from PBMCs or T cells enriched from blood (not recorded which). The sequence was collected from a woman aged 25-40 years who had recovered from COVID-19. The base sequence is TGTGCCAGCAGGACCTCGACAGGGTGGAACACTGAAGCTTTCTTT. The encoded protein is CASRTSTGWNTEAFF.